A single sample is the source of the 21 T cell receptor beta chains below, sequenced in a study of blood T cell repertoires in COVID-19. Measured with immunoSEQ multiplex PCR; TCRdb has only the in-frame clones, and not every one. The sample gives some 250,000 clones, roughly four fifths of which show up once; 14% to 15% is in the top ten. Sequencing was done on a sample of PBMCs or T cells enriched from blood (not recorded which). These receptors all stem from a middle-aged man who had recovered from COVID-19.

This sequence joins TRBV18 and TRBJ1-2, with 7 positions matching TRBD1. The J segment lost 7 bases and the V segment lost 4 bases, leaving 9 bases of the junction unmatched. CDR1 is KGHSH, CDR2 LQKENI, per germline. The CDR3 sequence is 14 residues long. CDR3 protein: CASSRGQEVGGYTF. The CDR3 DNA is TGTGCCAGCTCACGCGGACAGGAGGTTGGTGGCTACACCTTC.

The rearrangement uses TRBV4-1 and TRBJ1-6, with 10 bases lining up with TRBD1. After removal of 4 bases from V and 4 bases from J, the junction contained 4 bases not matched to a gene. Germline loops: CDR1 MGHRA, CDR2 YSYEKL. The CDR3 spans 16 residues. The CDR3 DNA follows: TGCGCCAGCAGCCCGGGGGACAGGGGATATAATTCACCCCTCCACTTT. Amino acids: CASSPGDRGYNSPLHF.

This rearrangement joins TRBV5-4 to TRBJ2-7, with 8 nucleotides matching TRBD1. The CDR3 extends over 16 amino acids. With 0 bases clipped from V and 0 bases from J, the junction kept 5 bases outside the gene matches. Per germline, CDR1 SGHNT and CDR2 YYREEE (reference sequence). CDR3 bases: TGTGCCAGCAGCTTGGCAGGGGGCCTTACCTCCTACGAGCAGTACTTC. This gives the protein CASSLAGGLTSYEQYF.

The chain has TRBV19 and TRBJ1-3, with a tentative D call TRBD1 (6 bases). CDR1 and CDR2 (germline): LNHDA, SQIVND (reference sequence). Trimming stripped 10 bases from V and 4 bases from J, with 17 bases between. CDR3 length equals 14 residues. The CDR3 protein is CATADSFRGNTIYF. The DNA of the CDR3 is TGTGCCACTGCGGACAGCTTCAGAGGAAACACCATATATTTT.

The rearrangement joins TRBV5-1 to TRBJ2-7; no definite D call. This CDR3 has 15 amino acids. Germline V gene sequence: CDR1 SGHRS, CDR2 YFSETQ. Trimming removed 1 base at V and 0 bases at J, with 11 bases between. The CDR3 coding sequence is TGCGCCAGCAGCTTGCGACTGCCGAGCTCCTACGAGCAGTACTTC. It yields the protein CASSLRLPSSYEQYF.

This sequence joins TRBV5-4 and TRBJ1-1; TRBD1 agrees at 9 bases. The ends lost 4 bases at V and 4 bases at J; junction bases unmatched: 5. Germline loops: CDR1 SGHNT, CDR2 YYREEE (reference sequence). The CDR3 has 14 amino acids. This CDR3 is CASSPGTGSTEAFF. In nucleotides, the CDR3 is TGTGCCAGCAGCCCCGGGACAGGGAGCACTGAAGCTTTCTTT.

The CDR3 DNA sequence: TGTGCCAGCAGCCAAGCGGGGGTGGATGAGCAGTTCTTC. Residues: CASSQAGVDEQFF. This chain links TRBV3-1 (or the pseudogene TRBV3-2) with TRBJ2-1, with TRBD2 as a possible D gene (6 bases). The CDR3 totals 13 residues. The V and J ends lost 1 base and 8 bases respectively, with 9 bases between them. In germline, CDR1 is LGHDT, CDR2 YNNKEL (reference sequence).

This rearrangement joins TRBV7-3 to TRBJ2-3; D is ambiguous. The CDR3 runs to 13 residues. With 5 bases removed from V and 2 bases from J, the gap between germline ends came to 8 bases. Germline V gene lookup returns CDR1 SGHTA and CDR2 FQGTGA. Here the CDR3 reads CASSRGYTDTQYF. As DNA, the CDR3 is TGTGCCAGCAGCCGAGGTTACACAGATACGCAGTATTTT.

The rearrangement links TRBV19 to TRBJ1-5; D possibly corresponds to TRBD1 (5 bases). Germline V CDR1 and CDR2: LNHDA, SQIVND (reference sequence). The CDR3 contains 15 residues. V was shortened by 4 bases and J by 4 bases, with 14 bases between the two germline ends. CDR3 sequence reads: CASSTPGLHNQPQHF. In DNA, the CDR3 is TGTGCCAGTAGTACTCCGGGACTGCATAATCAGCCCCAGCATTTT.

The chain's CDR3 is CASAQASLSSYEQYF. CDR3 nucleotide sequence: TGTGCCAGTGCCCAGGCGAGTCTGAGCTCCTACGAGCAGTACTTC. The chain combines TRBV19 with TRBJ2-7; D not resolved. CDR3 length: 15 residues. In germline, CDR1 is LNHDA, CDR2 SQIVND (reference sequence). Trimming pared 8 bases from V and 0 bases from J, leaving 17 bases between.

There are many counts of this clone. This rearrangement joins TRBV19 to TRBJ2-1; 7 nucleotides align to TRBD2. This CDR3 has 16 amino acids. Per the germline V gene, CDR1 is LNHDA and CDR2 is SQIVND (reference sequence). V shed 8 bases and J 1 base; nucleotides not matched to a gene: 11. As DNA, the CDR3 is TGTGCCAGTGGGGGGGAGCTAGCGCTTTCCTACAATGAGCAGTTCTTC. Its translation: CASGGELALSYNEQFF.

The V gene is TRBV16, the J gene TRBJ1-1; D remains unclear. The CDR3 extends over 14 amino acids. In germline, CDR1 is KGHSY, CDR2 FQNENV. Trimming pared 3 bases from V and 2 bases from J, leaving 10 bases between. This chain's CDR3 is CASSHAVGNTEAFF. CDR3 in DNA: TGTGCCAGCAGCCATGCGGTTGGAAACACTGAAGCTTTCTTT. Supplemented by reference TRBV16 and TRBJ1-1, the full variable domain reads GEEVAQTPKHLVRGEGQKAKLYCAPIKGHSYVFWYQQVLKNEFKFLISFQNENVFDETGMPKERFSAKCLPNSPCSLEIQATKLEDSAVYFCASSHAVGNTEAFFGQGTRLTVV.

The chain employs TRBV6-5 and TRBJ1-1; no reliable D call. The CDR3 sequence is 15 residues long. CDR1 is MNHEY, CDR2 SVGAGI, per germline. Trimming stripped 2 bases from V and 5 bases from J, with 15 bases between. CDR3: CASSYPELGRTEAFF. DNA of the CDR3: TGTGCCAGCAGTTACCCCGAGTTGGGCAGGACTGAAGCTTTCTTT.

The genes are TRBV9 and TRBJ2-5; TRBD2 matches 8 bases. The trim removed 3 bases at V and 1 base at J, leaving 5 bases unmatched. CDR1 is SGDLS and CDR2 is YYNGEE in the germline V gene. This CDR3 spans 15 amino acids. The CDR3 bases are TGTGCCAGCAGCGCGTCCGGGGGGGCCCAAGAGACCCAGTACTTC. Its protein is CASSASGGAQETQYF.

The V gene is TRBV5-5, the J gene TRBJ1-1, with D uncertain. V lost 0 bases and J lost 0, with 12 bases in between. Germline CDR1 is SGHKS and CDR2 is YYEKEE (reference sequence). This CDR3 is built from 16 residues. The CDR3 sequence is CASSLVAATMNTEAFF. CDR3 bases: TGTGCCAGCAGCTTGGTAGCAGCCACCATGAACACTGAAGCTTTCTTT.

About this clone itself: In the same sample, other DNA sequences code for this CDR3. As DNA, the CDR3 is TGTGCCAGCAGCTTAGACGGTTCAGAAGCTTTCTTT. It codes for CASSLDGSEAFF. This chain links TRBV7-9 with TRBJ1-1; D gene uncertain. In germline, CDR1 is SEHNR, CDR2 FQNEAQ (reference sequence). Trimming pared 1 base from V and 8 bases from J, leaving 8 bases between. The CDR3 loop spans 12 amino acids.

The chain uses TRBV2 and TRBJ2-1; TRBD1 matches at 10 bases. There are 13 residues in the CDR3. Germline values: CDR1 SNHLY, CDR2 FYNNEI. Germline trimming cut 6 bases from V and 8 bases from J; bases unmatched to any gene: 4. The CDR3 DNA sequence: TGTGCCAGCAGCCGGGACAGGGGTGATGAGCAGTTCTTC. The encoded protein is CASSRDRGDEQFF.

The gene calls are TRBV4-2 and TRBJ1-1; D is possibly TRBD1 (6 bases). Germline lookup yields CDR1 LGHNA and CDR2 YNFKEQ. The CDR3 loop spans 13 amino acids. V was cut by 0 bases and J by 8 bases, with 10 bases left in between. In DNA, the CDR3 is TGTGCCAGCAGCCAAGATCAGGGGCGGGAAGCTTTCTTT. It is translated as CASSQDQGREAFF.

This clone has only one observation. V is TRBV10-3 and J is TRBJ2-1, with 8 bases aligning to TRBD1. CDR1 is ENHRY, CDR2 SYGVKD, per germline. The length of the CDR3 is 16 residues. The ends lost 4 bases at V and 5 bases at J; junction bases unmatched: 10. CDR3 sequence: CAISGRTGTFDNEQFF. DNA for the CDR3: TGTGCCATCAGTGGTAGGACAGGGACGTTTGACAATGAGCAGTTCTTC.

The chain recombines TRBV28 with TRBJ2-7, with 7 bases that match TRBD2. V lost 6 bases and J lost 4; bases outside the gene matches: 6. This CDR3 is 13 amino acids long. Germline CDR1 reads MDHEN; CDR2 reads SYDVKM. The CDR3 region is CASSSPGRYEQYF. CDR3 coding DNA: TGTGCCAGCAGCTCTCCCGGGAGGTACGAGCAGTACTTC.

The J gene is TRBJ2-3, the V gene TRBV5-4; D may be TRBD1 (6 bases). Germline loops: CDR1 SGHNT, CDR2 YYREEE (reference sequence). Trimming removed 4 bases from V and 0 bases from J, with 12 bases in between. The CDR3 runs 15 residues. The CDR3 nucleotides read TGTGCCAGCAGCCCGGGACACTTTAGCACAGATACGCAGTATTTT. Its protein is CASSPGHFSTDTQYF.